Only a few counts were recorded for the clone carrying this T cell receptor beta chain. TCRdb re-called the reads with MiXCR, one entry per CDR3 protein. The table shows 110,000 to 150,000 distinct CDR3 sequences, with 5.5% to 7% occurring only once. This record comes from a study of T cell repertoires in cytomegalovirus infection. Study as a whole: Matching HLA type, along with CMV infection, was indicated by public TCR beta signatures.

Germline CDR1 reads GTSNPN; CDR2 reads SVGIG (reference sequence). This CDR3 spans 14 amino acids. V dropped 4 bases and J dropped 2; count of bases not matched to a gene: 7. J is TRBJ1-2 and V is TRBV30; TRBD1 matches 7 bases. This sequence was found in a human donor in good health (CMV status not recorded). Some clones in this sample may be carry-over from other donors' samples. Sequencing was done on a sample of PBMCs. For the CDR3, the DNA is TGTGCCTGGACCTACCAGACAGGGAACTATGGCTACACCTTC. Translated: CAWTYQTGNYGYTF.